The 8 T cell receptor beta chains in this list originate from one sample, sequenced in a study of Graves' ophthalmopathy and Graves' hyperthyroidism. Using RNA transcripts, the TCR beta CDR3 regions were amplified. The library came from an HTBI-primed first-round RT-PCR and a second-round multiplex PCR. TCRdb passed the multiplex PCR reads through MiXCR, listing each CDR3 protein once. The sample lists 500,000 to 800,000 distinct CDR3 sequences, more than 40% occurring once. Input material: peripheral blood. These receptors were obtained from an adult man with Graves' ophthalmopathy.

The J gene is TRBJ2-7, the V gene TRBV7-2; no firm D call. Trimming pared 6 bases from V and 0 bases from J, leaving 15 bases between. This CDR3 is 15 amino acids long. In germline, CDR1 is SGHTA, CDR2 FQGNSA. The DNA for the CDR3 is TGTGCCAGCAGTCAAACGCCGGCAAGCTCCTACGAGCAGTACTTC. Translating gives CASSQTPASSYEQYF.

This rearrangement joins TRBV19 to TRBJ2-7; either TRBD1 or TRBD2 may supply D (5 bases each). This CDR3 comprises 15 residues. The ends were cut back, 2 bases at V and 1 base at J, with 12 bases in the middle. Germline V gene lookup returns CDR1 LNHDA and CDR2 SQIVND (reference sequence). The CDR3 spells CASSIRGRDSYEQYF. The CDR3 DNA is TGTGCCAGTAGTATACGGGGCAGGGATTCCTACGAGCAGTACTTC.

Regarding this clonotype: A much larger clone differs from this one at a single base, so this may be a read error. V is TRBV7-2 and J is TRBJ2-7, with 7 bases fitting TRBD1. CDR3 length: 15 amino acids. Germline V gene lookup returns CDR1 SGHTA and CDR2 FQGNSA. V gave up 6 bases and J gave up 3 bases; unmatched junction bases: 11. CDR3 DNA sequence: TGTGCCAGCAGATTGGACAGGTCACTACGCTACGAGCAGTACGTC. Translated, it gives CASRLDRSLRYEQYV.

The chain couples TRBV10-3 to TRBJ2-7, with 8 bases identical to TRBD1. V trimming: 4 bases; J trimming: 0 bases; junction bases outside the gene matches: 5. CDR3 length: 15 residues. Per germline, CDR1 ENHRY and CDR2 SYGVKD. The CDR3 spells CAISGRTGNSYEQYF. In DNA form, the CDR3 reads TGTGCCATCAGTGGCCGGACAGGGAACTCCTACGAGCAGTACTTC.

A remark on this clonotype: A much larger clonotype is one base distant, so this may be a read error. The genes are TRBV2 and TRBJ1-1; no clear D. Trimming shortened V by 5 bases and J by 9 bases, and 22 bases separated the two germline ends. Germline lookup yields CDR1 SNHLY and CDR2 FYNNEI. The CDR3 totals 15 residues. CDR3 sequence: CASSPTTGWVAQAFF. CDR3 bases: TGTGCCAGCAGTCCCACGACCGGTTGGGTCGCTCAAGCTTTCTTT.

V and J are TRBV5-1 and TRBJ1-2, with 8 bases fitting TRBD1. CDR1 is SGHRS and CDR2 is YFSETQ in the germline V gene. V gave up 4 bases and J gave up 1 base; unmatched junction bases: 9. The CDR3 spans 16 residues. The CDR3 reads CASSRIGTGGNYGYTF. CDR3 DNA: TGCGCCAGCAGCCGGATCGGGACAGGAGGTAACTATGGCTACACCTTC.

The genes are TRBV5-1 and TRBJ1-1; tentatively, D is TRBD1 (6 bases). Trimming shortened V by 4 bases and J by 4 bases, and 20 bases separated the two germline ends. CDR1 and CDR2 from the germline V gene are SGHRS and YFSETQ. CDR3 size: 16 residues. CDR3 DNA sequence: TGCGCCAGCAGCCCGGAGGGGGGGCTCGCAGTCACTGAAGCTTTCTTT. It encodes CASSPEGGLAVTEAFF.

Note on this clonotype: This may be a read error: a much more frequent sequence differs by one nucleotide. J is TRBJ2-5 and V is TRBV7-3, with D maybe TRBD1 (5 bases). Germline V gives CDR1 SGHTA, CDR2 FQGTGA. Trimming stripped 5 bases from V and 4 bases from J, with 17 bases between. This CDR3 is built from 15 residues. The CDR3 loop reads CASSSAGSGRETQYF. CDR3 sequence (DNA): TGTGCCAGCAGCAGTGCAGGGTCGGGCCGAGAGACCCAGTACTTC.